This T cell receptor beta chain was documented in a study of shared T cell receptors in the human thymus. This clone was recorded once. The germline V and J ends were trimmed by 1 base and 2 bases, with 15 bases remaining between them. CDR1 MDHEN and CDR2 SYDVKM come from the germline V gene. The CDR3 runs to 16 residues. Sequenced by immunoSEQ multiplex PCR; TCRdb stores in-frame clones only, minus some. Counted here are over 650,000 clones, about 87% occurring once; the ten biggest clones make up roughly 0.0094%. The same specimen was also included in a second study, on human thymus T cells. Per that paper: Donor material was obtained from healthy Finnish infants undergoing corrective surgery for congenital heart defects. From resections taken during corrective heart surgery, the thymus tissue was obtained. It looked as if thymic and blood repertoires used V and J genes in a biased way.

The sequence was collected from a boy less than two years old with a congenital heart defect. The chain uses TRBV28 and TRBJ2-7, with D perhaps matching TRBD1 (6 bases). The specimen was thymocytes. The CDR3 loop reads CASSLSPGALAYEQYF. Written as DNA, the CDR3 is TGTGCCAGCAGTTTATCCCCAGGGGCCCTTGCCTACGAGCAGTACTTC.